The entry below describes one T cell receptor beta chain. Germline V CDR1 and CDR2: SGHRS, YFSETQ. The CDR3 consists of 15 residues. Trimming took 6 bases from V and 1 from J; bases not matched to a gene: 2. The sample originates from a study of blood T cell repertoires in COVID-19. Study as a whole: Whether acute or convalescent, the COVID-19 samples came from the United States, Italy and Spain. T cells, B-cell-depleted T cells, or PBMCs supplied cDNA or gDNA.

Patients from Seattle were sampled longitudinally, starting during active infection. Original processing notes: Estimated nucleated cell counts came from reference gene primer amplification. Clones were read by immunoSEQ multiplex PCR, and TCRdb kept only the in-frame ones, dropping some. The D gene and trimming were derived from the DNA, and the V and J assignments and clone size from that table. This sample has around 300,000 clones; approximately 89% occur once, and the top ten carry 1.5% to 2%. The sequencing sample was made of peripheral blood. The chain joins TRBV5-1 to TRBJ2-3; 13 nucleotides line up with TRBD2. The sequence came from a young woman with COVID-19, enrolled during active disease. The CDR3 coding sequence is TGCGCCAGCATCGGGACTAGCGGGGGCACAGATACGCAGTATTTT. Residues: CASIGTSGGTDTQYF.